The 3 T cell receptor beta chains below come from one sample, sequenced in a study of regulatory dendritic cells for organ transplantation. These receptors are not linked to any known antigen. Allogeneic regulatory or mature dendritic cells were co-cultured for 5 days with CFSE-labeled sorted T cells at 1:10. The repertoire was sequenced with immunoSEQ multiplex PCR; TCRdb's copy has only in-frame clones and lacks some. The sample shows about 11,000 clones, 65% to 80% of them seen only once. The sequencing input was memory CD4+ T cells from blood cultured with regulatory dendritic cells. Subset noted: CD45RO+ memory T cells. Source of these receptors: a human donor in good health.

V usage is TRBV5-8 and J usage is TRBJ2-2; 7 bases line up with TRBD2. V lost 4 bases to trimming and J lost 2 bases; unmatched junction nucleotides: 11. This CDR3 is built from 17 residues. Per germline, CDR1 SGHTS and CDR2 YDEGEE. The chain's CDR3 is CASSRPLSGVNTGELFF. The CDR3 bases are TGTGCCAGCAGCCGACCCCTCAGCGGGGTAAACACCGGGGAGCTGTTTTTT. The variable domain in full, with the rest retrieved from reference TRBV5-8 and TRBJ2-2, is EAGVTQSPTHLIKTRGQQATLRCSPISGHTSVYWYQQALGLGLQFLLWYDEGEERNRGNFPPRFSGRQFPNYSSELNVNALELEDSALYLCASSRPLSGVNTGELFFGEGSRLTVL.

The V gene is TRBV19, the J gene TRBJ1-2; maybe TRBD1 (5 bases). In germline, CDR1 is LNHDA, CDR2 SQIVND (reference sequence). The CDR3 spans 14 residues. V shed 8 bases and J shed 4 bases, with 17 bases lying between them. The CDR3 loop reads CASHQGARGYGYTF. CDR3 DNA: TGTGCCAGTCACCAAGGGGCGCGAGGCTATGGCTACACCTTC. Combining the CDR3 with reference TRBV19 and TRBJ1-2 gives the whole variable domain DGGITQSPKYLFRKEGQNVTLSCEQNLNHDAMYWYRQDPGQGLRLIYYSQIVNDFQKGDIAEGYSVSREKKESFPLTVTSAQKNPTAFYLCASHQGARGYGYTFGSGTRLTVV.

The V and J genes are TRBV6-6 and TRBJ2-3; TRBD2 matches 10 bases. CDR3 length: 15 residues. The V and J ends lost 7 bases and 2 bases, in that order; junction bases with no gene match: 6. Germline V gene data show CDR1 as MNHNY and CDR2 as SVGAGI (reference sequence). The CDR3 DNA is TGTGCCAGCAAAGCGGGGGGGGCCCACACAGATACGCAGTATTTT. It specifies CASKAGGAHTDTQYF.